This TCR beta chain was sequenced in a study of CD8 T cell repertoires and HIV-1 epitope variants (dated by TCRdb to the early 2020s). About the full investigation: T cells were stimulated in separate culture wells with each of twenty-five peptides representing autologous and known Gag and Nef epitope variants. A CMV, EBV and flu peptide pool, the Ebola AY9 epitope as negative control, and a no-peptide well were included as control conditions. The epitopes tested were three Gag epitope families plus Nef HW9 and YT9. Using the EasySep Human T Cell Enrichment Kit, T cells were enriched and then co-cultured with an equal number of autologous T cell-negative cells acting as antigen-presenting cells. For 10 days the cultures were kept in IMDM with gentamicin, and on days 3 and 7 half of the media was changed with IL-2, IL-7 and IL-15 added. An aliquot of 1M T cells was set aside as an uncultured baseline condition, separate from the approximately 83 T cell cultures. A total of 83 T cell cultures were run, with each culture condition done in triplicate except for one peptide, which was done in duplicate. General conclusions and limits of the study: Only TCR beta chains were identified by the assay, and proliferation to antigen, not T cell function or cytokine profile, was indicated. A few clonotypes recognized the Nef KF9 family and one clonotype recognized the HW9 family, while no responses were seen to the TAALDMSHF plasma variant. Eight to ten antigen-specific TCR beta clonotypes were identified, and about six of them appeared cross-reactive for autologous or known escape epitope variants.

Sequencing of TCR beta CDR3 regions was performed at survey depth on the immunoSEQ platform. The QIAamp DNA micro kit was used to extract genomic DNA from every cultured and uncultured CD8+ T cell population. Per the authors' processing: Samples with fewer than 5,000 productive reads were excluded, which removed about 7% of the roughly 80 HIV peptide-stimulated cultures. A MANAFEST web app trimmed sequences to CDR3 and removed nonproductive sequences, CDR3s under 5 amino acids, and those not starting C or ending F/W. Clonotypes were classified as antigen-specific only if expansion was observed in at least 2 of 3 replicates versus the no-peptide control at FDR 0.01, only within one epitope family. Specific clonotypes also needed at least fivefold higher frequency than in wells stimulated with peptides from other epitope families. TCRdb carries this immuneACCESS record with in-frame sequences only. Its versions omit some clonotypes, under half of them owing to an unresolved V gene in the studies checked, with the rest unexplained. D and trimming were read from the DNA, whereas the V and J calls and clone size are those reported in that table. The sample profile shows a few thousand clones; about 65% of them were found once. The ten biggest clones cover less than 50% of the sample.

Only a few counts were recorded for this clone. Its recognized antigen is unknown. No per-base quality is available; no much larger clone lies one base away. The trim is 5 bases for V and 7 bases for J, with a gap of 19 bases between the germline ends. Reading the germline V gene gives CDR1 MNHNS and CDR2 SASEGT. The CDR3 runs 15 amino acids, cysteine and phenylalanine included. The kept DNA is CDR3 alone, 45 bases in frame from the first base. The EasySep Human CD8+ T Cell Enrichment Kit was used on day 10 to isolate CD8+ T cells from every culture. The receptor comes from a male donor with HIV. Sequenced: cultured CD8+ T cells derived from PBMCs. This receptor chain uses TRBV6-1 and TRBJ2-3; there is no confident call for the D gene. The CDR3 in this case is CASSHLLNSEHTQYF. The nucleotide sequence reads as follows: TGTGCCAGCAGTCACCTATTAAACAGCGAGCATACGCAGTATTTT.